This T cell receptor (beta chain) stems from a study of blood T cell repertoires in COVID-19. Study context: Sites across the United States, Italy and Spain contributed samples from acute and convalescent COVID-19. In each case, the material was cDNA or gDNA derived from T cells, B-cell-depleted T cells, or PBMCs.

Original processing notes: Scientists estimated how many nucleated cells there were by amplifying reference gene primers. The protocol was immunoSEQ multiplex PCR, while the TCRdb copy is restricted to in-frame clones and leaves out a portion. V and J calls and clone size are copied from that table; D and trimming were computed from the DNA. This table has around 240,000 clones, approximately 83% appearing once. This CDR3 is 13 amino acids long. Trimming removed 6 bases at V and 8 bases at J, with 16 bases between. CDR1 is SNHLY and CDR2 is FYNNEI in the germline V gene. The TCR comes from a woman aged 25-40 years who had recovered from COVID-19. What was sequenced was peripheral blood. The V call is TRBV2, the J call TRBJ1-2; TRBD1 is a possible D gene (5 bases). DNA of the CDR3: TGTGCCAGCAGCGGGACTGGATCGCCCGGCTACACCTTC. Its protein product is CASSGTGSPGYTF.